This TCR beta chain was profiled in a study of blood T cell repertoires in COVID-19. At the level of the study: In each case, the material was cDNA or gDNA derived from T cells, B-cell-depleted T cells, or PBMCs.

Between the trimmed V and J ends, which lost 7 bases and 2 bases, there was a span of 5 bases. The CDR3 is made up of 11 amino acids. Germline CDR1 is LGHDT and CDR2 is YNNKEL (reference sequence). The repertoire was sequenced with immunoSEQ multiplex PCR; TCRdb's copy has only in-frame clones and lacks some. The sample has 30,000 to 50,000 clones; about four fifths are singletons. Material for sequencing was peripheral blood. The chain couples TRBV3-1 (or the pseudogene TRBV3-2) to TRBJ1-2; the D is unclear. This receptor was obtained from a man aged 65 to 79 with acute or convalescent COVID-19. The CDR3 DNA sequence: TGTGCCAGCACGGGAAACTATGGCTACACCTTC. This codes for CASTGNYGYTF.